Here is one TCR beta chain with its context. This sample is drawn from a study of technical replicates of blood from several donors. Measured with immunoSEQ multiplex PCR; TCRdb has only the in-frame clones, and not every one. The sample has about 68,000 clones, about 97% seen once. The CDR3 totals 14 residues. V lost 1 base and J 1 base, leaving 8 bases between the germline ends. Germline V gene sequence: CDR1 LNHDA, CDR2 SQIVND (reference sequence). The specimen was T cells isolated from PBMCs. This clonotype was sampled from a human donor in good health. The chain is built from TRBV19 and TRBJ2-7, with D tentatively TRBD2 (6 bases). Here the CDR3 reads CASSIGSGSYEQYF. CDR3 in DNA: TGTGCCAGTAGTATAGGTAGCGGATCCTACGAGCAGTACTTC.